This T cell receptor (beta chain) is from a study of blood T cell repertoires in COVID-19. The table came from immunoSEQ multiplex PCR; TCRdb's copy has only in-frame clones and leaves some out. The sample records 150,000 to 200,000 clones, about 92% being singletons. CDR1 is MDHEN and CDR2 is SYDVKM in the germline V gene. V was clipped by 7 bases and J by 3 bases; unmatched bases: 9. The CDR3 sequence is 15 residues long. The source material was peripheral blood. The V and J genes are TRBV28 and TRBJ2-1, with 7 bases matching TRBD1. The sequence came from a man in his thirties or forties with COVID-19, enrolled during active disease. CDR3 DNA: TGTGCCAGCACCCCTCCCAGGACAGGCTACAATGAGCAGTTCTTC. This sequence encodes CASTPPRTGYNEQFF.